This T cell receptor beta chain was recovered during a study of T cells after yellow fever vaccination. Germline lookup yields CDR1 SGHTA and CDR2 FQGNSA. The CDR3 sequence is 16 residues long. Losses at the gene ends were 5 bases for V and 0 bases for J; bases not matched to a gene: 7. One entry per CDR3 protein results from TCRdb running MiXCR on the 5' RACE reads. This sample has some 550,000 distinct CDR3 sequences, with 15% to 20% found just once. The source material was PBMCs, sampled 15 days after the yellow fever booster vaccination. The receptor was isolated from a man aged 25 to 40 who received the YFV17D yellow fever vaccine. V gene TRBV7-2 combines with J gene TRBJ2-3; TRBD2 aligns across 8 bases. This chain's CDR3 is CASSPNSGISTDTQYF. CDR3 sequence (DNA): TGTGCCAGCAGCCCCAATAGCGGGATTAGCACAGATACGCAGTATTTT.